Following are 16 T cell receptor beta chains from one sample sequenced in a study of blood T cell repertoires in COVID-19. Repertoires were generated with immunoSEQ multiplex PCR, while TCRdb's copy carries only in-frame clones and drops some. The data hold 400,000 or so clones, with 80% to 90% observed a single time. The sample comprised PBMCs or T cells enriched from blood (not recorded which). The origin of the receptors is a man aged 30 to 45 who had recovered from COVID-19.

V is TRBV4-1 and J is TRBJ1-2, with unresolved D. Germline CDR1 and CDR2: MGHRA and YSYEKL. V dropped 0 bases and J dropped 2 bases, with 13 bases sitting between them. The CDR3 length is 16 residues. CDR3 DNA sequence: TGCGCCAGCAGCCAAGATTATTCCGGTAAGAACTATGGCTACACCTTC. Encoded protein: CASSQDYSGKNYGYTF.

The rearrangement uses TRBV7-9 and TRBJ1-1; weak D call: TRBD1 (5 bases). The CDR3 totals 13 residues. Germline CDR1 SEHNR, CDR2 FQNEAQ (reference sequence). The V end was cut by 3 bases, the J end by 7 bases, with 12 bases between. The CDR3 loop reads CASSFDRQGEAFF. The CDR3 DNA follows: TGTGCCAGCAGCTTCGACCGCCAGGGTGAAGCTTTCTTT.

The V and J genes are TRBV9 and TRBJ2-4, with a weak D call TRBD2 (5 bases). This CDR3 is 16 amino acids long. Trimming removed 4 bases from V and 0 bases from J, with 14 bases in between. Germline CDR1 SGDLS, CDR2 YYNGEE. The CDR3 coding sequence is TGTGCCAGCAGCCCAGTGGGCGGACTAGCCAAAAACATTCAGTACTTC. Encoded protein: CASSPVGGLAKNIQYF.

This chain joins TRBV9 and TRBJ2-1, with D tentatively TRBD2 (5 bases). The germline V and J ends were trimmed by 1 base and 0 bases, with 8 bases remaining between them. Germline V CDR1 and CDR2: SGDLS, YYNGEE. The CDR3 consists of 15 residues. DNA for the CDR3: TGTGCCAGCAGCGTAAGTAGCGACTCCTACAATGAGCAGTTCTTC. It specifies CASSVSSDSYNEQFF.

This sequence joins TRBV9 and TRBJ2-1, with 11 bases matching TRBD2. J lost 2 bases, V lost 5 bases, and 9 bases had no gene match. CDR3 length: 17 residues. Germline V gene data show CDR1 as SGDLS and CDR2 as YYNGEE. CDR3 coding DNA: TGTGCCAGCAGAGGAACTAGCGGGAGCTCCGCCTACAATGAGCAGTTCTTC. Encoded protein: CASRGTSGSSAYNEQFF.

The chain combines TRBV19 with TRBJ1-2; no clear D. CDR3 size: 14 residues. Germline CDR1 reads LNHDA; CDR2 reads SQIVND (reference sequence). Between the trimmed V and J ends, which lost 1 base and 4 bases, there was a span of 10 bases. CDR3 in amino acids: CASSIAQSSYGYTF. In DNA form, the CDR3 reads TGTGCCAGTAGTATAGCACAGTCATCCTATGGCTACACCTTC.

The chain employs TRBV3-1 (or the pseudogene TRBV3-2) and TRBJ1-2; D is uncertain. The CDR3 totals 13 residues. Per the germline V gene, CDR1 is LGHDT and CDR2 is YNNKEL (reference sequence). The ends were cut back, 4 bases at V and 6 bases at J, with 12 bases in the middle. CDR3 protein: CASSPPGWDGYTF. In DNA form, the CDR3 reads TGTGCCAGCAGCCCACCCGGGTGGGATGGCTACACCTTC.

The chain recombines TRBV11-2 with TRBJ2-7; 13 bases match TRBD2. V trimming: 6 bases; J trimming: 3 bases; junction bases outside the gene matches: 2. The CDR3 covers 14 residues. Germline V gene lookup returns CDR1 SGHAT and CDR2 FQNNGV. The CDR3 DNA is TGTGCCAGCAGGAGGACTAGCGGGAGCTACGAGCAGTACTTC. Its translation: CASRRTSGSYEQYF. Complete variable domain (other parts from reference TRBV11-2 and TRBJ2-7): EAGVAQSPRYKIIEKRQSVAFWCNPISGHATLYWYQQILGQGPKLLIQFQNNGVVDDSQLPKDRFSAERLKGVDSTLKIQPAKLEDSAVYLCASRRTSGSYEQYFGPGTRLTVT.

The rearrangement joins TRBV7-2 to TRBJ2-3; 8 bases fit TRBD2. The CDR3 consists of 13 residues. The V gene's germline CDR1 is SGHTA and CDR2 FQGNSA. With 3 bases clipped from V and 12 bases from J, the junction kept 8 bases outside the gene matches. DNA of the CDR3: TGTGCCAGCAGCTTCGGGACCGGGAGGGGACAGTATTTT. Amino acid sequence: CASSFGTGRGQYF.

This sequence joins TRBV28 and TRBJ2-3, with 10 positions matching TRBD2. This CDR3 region has 17 residues. The junction had 8 bases not matched to a gene; V was cut back by 3 bases and J by 2 bases. Germline values: CDR1 MDHEN, CDR2 SYDVKM. In DNA, the CDR3 is TGTGCCAGCAGTTTCCGGACTAGCGGAGGTTTCACAGATACGCAGTATTTT. It translates to CASSFRTSGGFTDTQYF.

The V and J genes are TRBV30 and TRBJ2-3; TRBD2 aligns across 8 bases. V was pared by 2 bases and J by 2 bases, with 6 bases of the junction left unmatched. CDR1 GTSNPN and CDR2 SVGIG come from the germline V gene (reference sequence). This CDR3 is built from 15 residues. The CDR3 sequence: CAWSLTSGLTDTQYF. The CDR3 DNA follows: TGTGCCTGGAGTCTTACTAGCGGACTCACAGATACGCAGTATTTT.

This rearrangement joins TRBV6-6 to TRBJ1-5, with TRBD1 matching 7 bases. The junction had 12 bases not matched to a gene; V was cut back by 7 bases and J by 6 bases. Germline CDR1 is MNHNY and CDR2 is SVGAGI (reference sequence). CDR3 size: 15 residues. The CDR3: CASTKRTGQAQPQHF. The CDR3 region has the DNA TGTGCCAGCACCAAACGGACAGGCCAGGCTCAGCCCCAGCATTTT.

To note about this clone: Different DNA sequences within this sample yield the same CDR3. The V gene is TRBV27, the J gene TRBJ1-2, with TRBD1 identical over 10 bases. CDR3 length: 14 residues. Looked up from germline, CDR1 is MNHEY and CDR2 is SMNVEV (reference sequence). V dropped 0 bases and J dropped 8; count of bases not matched to a gene: 3. Here the CDR3 DNA reads TGTGCCAGCAGTTTATCAGGACAGGGGGGCGGCTACACCTTC. Its translation: CASSLSGQGGGYTF.

This chain joins TRBV11-2 and TRBJ1-4; D remains ambiguous. CDR3 length: 15 residues. Trimming took off 5 bases at V and 7 bases at J, with 17 bases between the two ends. Germline assignment: CDR1 SGHAT and CDR2 FQNNGV. DNA for the CDR3: TGTGCCAGCAGCCCAGATGGACTAACTCGTGAAAAACTGTTTTTT. Translating it yields CASSPDGLTREKLFF.

The V gene is TRBV12-3 or TRBV12-4, the J gene TRBJ1-2, with D possibly being TRBD1 (6 bases). CDR3 length equals 12 residues. The ends were cut back, 6 bases at V and 5 bases at J, with 10 bases in the middle. As DNA, the CDR3 is TGTGCCAGCAGCCGAACAGGGTATGGCTACACCTTC. Its translation is CASSRTGYGYTF.

This clone showed up just once. V gene TRBV7-2 combines with J gene TRBJ1-3; unclear D gene. V lost 0 bases to trimming and J lost 0 bases, with 9 bases between them. The CDR3 is made up of 16 amino acids. Germline CDR1 and CDR2: SGHTA and FQGNSA. This CDR3 reads CASSLAQVTSGNTIYF. CDR3 sequence (DNA): TGTGCCAGCAGCTTAGCCCAGGTGACCTCTGGAAACACCATATATTTT.